The 21 T cell receptor beta chains in this list originate from one sample, sequenced in a study of vaccination and CD4 T cells after COVID-19. The Oncomine TCR Beta short-read assay was applied to DNA of cultured CD4+ T cells. TCRdb fed the PCR reads into MiXCR, producing one record per CDR3 protein. The sample yields about 15,000 distinct CDR3 sequences, about 60% seen once. Treatment reported: approximately 9-day PBMC culture with coronavirus spike peptide pools or control peptides (ViraFEST assay). Their antigen targets remain unknown. The sequenced sample consisted of CD4+ T cells from blood, cultured in vitro. These receptors all stem from a human donor who had recovered from COVID-19.

This clonotype was recorded once. This rearrangement joins TRBV11-3 to TRBJ2-2, with 8 bases matching TRBD2. Per germline, CDR1 SGHNT and CDR2 YENEEA. This CDR3 region has 17 residues. J was trimmed by 4 bases and V by 2 bases; bases with no gene match: 9. The CDR3 reads CASSLLGTREGTGELFF. CDR3 in DNA: TGTGCCAGCAGCTTACTAGGGACCCGGGAGGGCACCGGGGAGCTGTTTTTT.

The chain carries TRBV19 and TRBJ1-2; D possibly corresponds to TRBD1 (6 bases). The V end lost 3 bases, the J end lost 8 bases, and 16 bases lay between the germline ends. The CDR3 extends over 14 amino acids. Germline-derived CDR1 and CDR2 are LNHDA and SQIVND (reference sequence). The CDR3 reads CASSIEDGGGGYTF. CDR3 bases: TGTGCCAGTAGTATCGAGGACGGGGGCGGAGGCTACACCTTC.

V gene TRBV19 combines with J gene TRBJ2-4, with D possibly matching TRBD2 (6 bases). CDR1 is LNHDA and CDR2 is SQIVND in the germline V gene (reference sequence). The CDR3 has 14 amino acids. V lost 8 bases and J lost 8, with 19 bases in between. This chain's CDR3 is CASLPGYGGDIQYF. The CDR3 DNA reads as TGTGCCAGTCTTCCGGGCTACGGAGGGGACATTCAGTACTTC.

The J gene is TRBJ1-2, the V gene TRBV7-2; weak D call: TRBD1 (5 bases). Trimming removed 1 base at V and 6 bases at J, with 24 bases between. Germline V gene data show CDR1 as SGHTA and CDR2 as FQGNSA. CDR3 length equals 18 residues. CDR3 in DNA: TGTGCCAGCAGCTTAGAGTCGGGGTACCCATCATCGGGGGATGGCTACACCTTC. Residues: CASSLESGYPSSGDGYTF. Variable domain in full (rest from reference TRBV7-2 and TRBJ1-2): GAGVSQSPSNKVTEKGKDVELRCDPISGHTALYWYRQSLGQGLEFLIYFQGNSAPDKSGLPSDRFSAERTGGSVSTLTIQRTQQEDSAVYLCASSLESGYPSSGDGYTFGSGTRLTVV.

This clonotype was seen a handful of times. The chain uses TRBV28 and TRBJ1-5; a weak D match, TRBD1 (6 bases). The CDR3 spans 17 residues. Germline V lookup: CDR1 MDHEN, CDR2 SYDVKM. V lost 5 bases and J 3 bases, leaving 20 bases between the germline ends. As DNA, the CDR3 is TGTGCCAGCAGTGGTTGGGGCGGACAGTTCTACAATCAGCCCCAGCATTTT. It specifies CASSGWGGQFYNQPQHF.

The chain combines TRBV7-9 with TRBJ2-5; possible D gene TRBD1, 6 bases. Germline-derived CDR1 and CDR2 are SEHNR and FQNEAQ (reference sequence). The CDR3 consists of 11 residues. The V gene lost 5 bases and the J gene lost 5 bases, with 6 bases spanning the gap. The CDR3 DNA reads as TGTGCCAGCAGCAGGGGGGAGACCCAGTACTTC. Amino acid sequence: CASSRGETQYF.

The rearrangement joins TRBV30 to TRBJ2-3; 8 bases match TRBD2. Germline V gene lookup returns CDR1 GTSNPN and CDR2 SVGIG (reference sequence). The CDR3 sequence is 16 residues long. J was trimmed by 6 bases and V by 0 bases; bases with no gene match: 11. This CDR3 reads CAWSVSGTSQTDTQYF. CDR3 coding DNA: TGTGCCTGGAGTGTTAGTGGGACTAGTCAAACGGATACGCAGTATTTT.

The J gene is TRBJ1-1, the V gene TRBV7-9; D possibly corresponds to TRBD1 (6 bases). V lost 5 bases and J 7 bases, leaving 14 bases between the germline ends. Germline CDR1 is SEHNR and CDR2 is FQNEAQ (reference sequence). The length of the CDR3 is 13 residues. The CDR3 nucleotides are TGTGCCAGCAGCCAGGGGAGAAAGGTTGAAGCTTTCTTT. Translation: CASSQGRKVEAFF.

This chain links TRBV24-1 with TRBJ2-1, with D possibly being TRBD2 (6 bases). CDR1 KGHDR and CDR2 SFDVKD come from the germline V gene. Trimming removed 2 bases from V and 14 bases from J, with 12 bases in between. This CDR3 spans 12 amino acids. The CDR3 is CATSDYRGTEFF. CDR3 nucleotides: TGTGCCACCAGTGATTATCGGGGGACGGAGTTCTTC.

The chain joins TRBV20-1 to TRBJ2-5; either TRBD1 or TRBD2 may supply D (5 bases each). Germline CDR1 DFQATT, CDR2 SNEGSKA (reference sequence). The V gene lost 3 bases and the J gene lost 5 bases, with 10 bases spanning the gap. This CDR3 region has 12 residues. The CDR3: CSASEGYETQYF. The CDR3 DNA reads as TGCAGTGCTAGTGAGGGGTACGAGACCCAGTACTTC.

J is TRBJ1-1 and V is TRBV5-8; 8 nucleotides agree with TRBD1. Germline V gene lookup returns CDR1 SGHTS and CDR2 YDEGEE. Germline trimming cut 7 bases from V and 11 bases from J; bases unmatched to any gene: 7. The CDR3 contains 11 residues. Here the CDR3 reads CASQDRADAFF. The CDR3 region has the DNA TGTGCCAGCCAGGACAGGGCGGACGCTTTCTTT.

The chain joins TRBV30 to TRBJ2-2, with D possibly called TRBD1 or TRBD2 (5 bases each). Per the germline V gene, CDR1 is GTSNPN and CDR2 is SVGIG (reference sequence). V was shortened by 4 bases and J by 2 bases, with 14 bases between the two germline ends. The CDR3 extends over 15 amino acids. The CDR3 here is CAWTLGDLNTGELFF. The CDR3 nucleotides are TGTGCCTGGACCCTAGGGGACCTTAACACCGGGGAGCTGTTTTTT.

The gene calls are TRBV27 and TRBJ1-2, with D maybe TRBD1 (5 bases). The CDR3 length is 13 residues. The germline CDR1 and CDR2 sequences are MNHEY and SMNVEV (reference sequence). V was clipped by 3 bases and J by 5 bases, with 10 bases between them. The CDR3 region has the DNA TGTGCCAGCAGTTTGCGGGGGTCTTATGGCTACACCTTC. Residues: CASSLRGSYGYTF.

The rearrangement uses TRBV27 and TRBJ1-1, with 10 bases lining up with TRBD1. The ends lost 3 bases at V and 6 bases at J; junction bases unmatched: 4. CDR3 length: 14 amino acids. From germline, CDR1 is MNHEY and CDR2 SMNVEV (reference sequence). In DNA, the CDR3 is TGTGCCAGCAGTTTTGGGACAGGGGTCGCTGAAGCTTTCTTT. As protein: CASSFGTGVAEAFF.

This rearrangement joins TRBV7-6 to TRBJ2-5; possibly TRBD2 for D (7 bases). Trimming pared 5 bases from V and 5 bases from J, leaving 18 bases between. The germline CDR1 and CDR2 sequences are SGHVS and FNYEAQ. The CDR3 runs to 15 residues. The CDR3 bases are TGTGCCAGCAGCCGGGACCGCGGGGGCCGGGAGACCCAGTACTTC. It translates to CASSRDRGGRETQYF. Variable domain in full (rest from reference TRBV7-6 and TRBJ2-5): GAGVSQSPRYKVTKRGQDVALRCDPISGHVSLYWYRQALGQGPEFLTYFNYEAQQDKSGLPNDRFSAERPEGSISTLTIQRTEQRDSAMYRCASSRDRGGRETQYFGPGTRLLVL.

CDR3 loop: CASSLYPGHEQFF. CDR3 DNA sequence: TGTGCCAGCAGTTTATACCCAGGACATGAGCAGTTCTTC. The genes are TRBV27 and TRBJ2-1; D gene ambiguous. Trimming removed 1 base from V and 8 bases from J, with 9 bases in between. The CDR3 is 13 residues long. The V gene's germline CDR1 is MNHEY and CDR2 SMNVEV (reference sequence).

This clonotype was counted a few times. V is TRBV3-1 and J is TRBJ1-6, with D unresolved. The CDR3 contains 13 residues. Germline V gene sequence: CDR1 LGHDT, CDR2 YNNKEL (reference sequence). The V end lost 4 bases, the J end lost 5 bases, and 6 bases lay between the germline ends. This chain's CDR3 is CASSPADNSPLHF. In DNA, the CDR3 is TGTGCCAGCAGCCCCGCAGATAATTCACCCCTCCACTTT.

This chain joins TRBV27 and TRBJ1-2, with D tentatively TRBD1 (6 bases). Trimming shortened V by 9 bases and J by 10 bases, and 21 bases separated the two germline ends. Germline loops: CDR1 MNHEY, CDR2 SMNVEV (reference sequence). This CDR3 has 13 residues. CDR3 sequence: CASRTSPQGHYTF. For the CDR3, the DNA is TGTGCCAGTCGCACCTCTCCACAGGGCCACTACACCTTC.

In the case of this clonotype: The junction and the germline gene differ at one end; a read error may be behind it. The V gene is TRBV11-1, the J gene TRBJ1-2, with D unresolved. Germline CDR1 reads SGHAT; CDR2 reads FQDESV (reference sequence). The CDR3 is made up of 12 amino acids. CDR3 in DNA: TGTGCCAGCAGCCAAGCGGGCAGAACGGTGGCCTTC. This codes for CASSQAGRTVAF. Looking up the rest from reference TRBV11-1 and TRBJ1-2 gives the full variable domain: EAEVAQSPRYKITEKSQAVAFWCDPISGHATLYWYRQILGQGPELLVQFQDESVVDDSQLPKDRFSAERLKGVDSTLKIQPAELGDSAMYLCASSQAGRTVAFGSGTRLTVV.

The chain couples TRBV5-1 to TRBJ1-3, with D perhaps matching TRBD1 (6 bases). Germline V gene lookup returns CDR1 SGHRS and CDR2 YFSETQ. The germline V and J ends were trimmed by 0 bases and 1 base, with 11 bases remaining between them. This CDR3 has 16 amino acids. The CDR3 is CASSLGMTGSGNTIYF. The CDR3 DNA is TGCGCCAGCAGCTTGGGAATGACAGGATCTGGAAACACCATATATTTT.

The rearrangement uses TRBV9 and TRBJ2-2; unclear D gene. The V gene lost 3 bases and the J gene lost 3 bases, with 6 bases spanning the gap. This CDR3 contains 13 residues. CDR1 and CDR2 (germline): SGDLS, YYNGEE. CDR3 region: CASSERHTGELFF. In nucleotides, the CDR3 is TGTGCCAGCAGCGAGAGACACACCGGGGAGCTGTTTTTT.